This T cell receptor (beta chain) came from a study of OX40 agonist ivuxolimab in advanced cancers. The ends lost 6 bases at V and 1 base at J; junction bases unmatched: 3. The CDR3 has 13 amino acids. Germline assignment: CDR1 SQVTM and CDR2 ANQGSEA. Sequencing was performed with immunoSEQ multiplex PCR; in TCRdb, only in-frame clones are kept and a portion is missing. The sample yields tens of thousands of clones, 85% to 90% seen once. V gene TRBV29-1 combines with J gene TRBJ1-1, with 9 nucleotides matching TRBD1. The sequence came from an adult with an advanced solid tumor such as melanoma, head and neck, liver or kidney cancer. The sequences come from CD4+ or CD8+ T cells sorted from blood, collected in a trial of the OX40 agonist ivuxolimab. CDR3 nucleotide sequence: TGCAGCGTCCAACAGGGGGCGAACACTGAAGCTTTCTTT. Translation: CSVQQGANTEAFF.